The present T cell receptor (beta chain) was sequenced within a study of T cell clones after liver transplantation. Germline CDR1 is SGDLS and CDR2 is YYNGEE. CDR3 length: 15 amino acids. The ends were cut back, 4 bases at V and 5 bases at J, with 18 bases in the middle. Assay used: immunoSEQ multiplex PCR; TCRdb lists only in-frame clones, some missing. The profile shows approximately 70,000 clones, approximately 80% of them singletons. The TCR was taken from a human patient who received a liver transplant. Some of the T cells might come from the graft donor. The chain combines TRBV9 with TRBJ1-2; possibly TRBD1 for D (5 bases). Sequenced here: CD4+ T cells from blood, sampled less than 50 months after liver transplant. In DNA form, the CDR3 reads TGTGCCAGCAGCCCTGCATTTACAGGATTATATGGCTACACCTTC. This codes for CASSPAFTGLYGYTF. The full variable domain, completed using reference TRBV9 and TRBJ1-2, is DSGVTQTPKHLITATGQRVTLRCSPRSGDLSVYWYQQSLDQGLQFLIQYYNGEERAKGNILERFSAQQFPDLHSELNLSSLELGDSALYFCASSPAFTGLYGYTFGSGTRLTVV.